Each of the 16 T cell receptor beta chains below was sequenced from the same sample in a study of siplizumab effects on memory and regulatory T cells. Using immunoSEQ multiplex PCR, the repertoire was profiled, and TCRdb retains in-frame clones only, with some absent. The profile shows 70,000 to 90,000 clones, 80% to 90% of them singletons. Sequencing input: CD4+ T cells sorted from blood. Every receptor here comes from a human donor in good health.

The V call is TRBV14, the J call TRBJ2-5; D is undetermined. The CDR3 runs 14 residues. Germline loops: CDR1 SGHDN, CDR2 FVKESK. V lost 4 bases and J lost 2, with 11 bases in between. This CDR3 reads CASSRRWSQETQYF. CDR3 nucleotides: TGTGCCAGCAGCCGACGATGGTCACAAGAGACCCAGTACTTC.

This clone was detected once. V is TRBV21-1 and J is TRBJ2-1. TRBV21-1 is flagged as a pseudogene. The CDR3 extends over 17 amino acids. DNA of the CDR3: TGTGCCAGCAGCCCCCGGCGGCGGCAGGCGAACTACAATGAGCAGTTCTTC. Translation gives CASSPRRRQANYNEQFF.

V gene TRBV14 combines with J gene TRBJ2-7; TRBD1 matches 8 bases. After removal of 3 bases from V and 2 bases from J, the junction contained 3 bases not matched to a gene. This CDR3 has 14 amino acids. CDR1 SGHDN and CDR2 FVKESK come from the germline V gene. CDR3 sequence: CASSQDRVAYEQYF. CDR3 nucleotide sequence: TGTGCCAGCAGCCAGGACAGGGTGGCCTACGAGCAGTACTTC. Together with reference TRBV14 and TRBJ2-7, the CDR3 gives the full variable domain: EAGVTQFPSHSVIEKGQTVTLRCDPISGHDNLYWYRRVMGKEIKFLLHFVKESKQDESGMPNNRFLAERTGGTYSTLKVQPAELEDSGVYFCASSQDRVAYEQYFGPGTRLTVT.

The J gene is TRBJ2-3, the V gene TRBV7-8; D is possibly TRBD2 (5 bases). V lost 0 bases and J 0 bases, leaving 10 bases between the germline ends. Germline assignment: CDR1 SGHVS and CDR2 FQNEAQ. CDR3 length: 16 residues. The CDR3 DNA reads as TGTGCCAGCAGCTTAGCAGGGAGAGCTAGCACAGATACGCAGTATTTT. Its translation is CASSLAGRASTDTQYF.

A single count supports this clone. The J gene is TRBJ2-2, the V gene TRBV6-6, with D perhaps TRBD2 (6 bases). Germline V gene data show CDR1 as MNHNY and CDR2 as SVGAGI (reference sequence). The ends were cut back, 8 bases at V and 1 base at J, with 17 bases in the middle. This CDR3 spans 16 amino acids. The CDR3 here is CASVGRDLMNTGELFF. As DNA, the CDR3 is TGTGCCAGCGTTGGCCGGGACTTAATGAACACCGGGGAGCTGTTTTTT.

This clone was counted a single time. V is TRBV9 and J is TRBJ2-1; 8 bases line up with TRBD2. The CDR3 has 15 residues. V trimming: 4 bases; J trimming: 4 bases; junction bases outside the gene matches: 7. The germline V gene encodes CDR1 SGDLS and CDR2 YYNGEE. This CDR3 is CASSLGSGAYNEQFF. In DNA form, the CDR3 reads TGTGCCAGCAGCTTAGGTAGCGGGGCATACAATGAGCAGTTCTTC.

This chain joins TRBV9 and TRBJ1-2; 10 nucleotides match TRBD1. V shed 0 bases and J 8 bases; nucleotides not matched to a gene: 7. The germline V gene encodes CDR1 SGDLS and CDR2 YYNGEE. This CDR3 has 15 residues. This chain's CDR3 is CASSVAGQGWRGYTF. The CDR3 nucleotides are TGTGCCAGCAGCGTAGCGGGACAGGGGTGGAGAGGCTACACCTTC.

The J gene is TRBJ1-5, the V gene TRBV30; D uncertain. Germline lookup yields CDR1 GTSNPN and CDR2 SVGIG (reference sequence). This CDR3 has 15 residues. V was trimmed by 0 bases and J by 2 bases, leaving 11 bases between them. The CDR3 nucleotides read TGTGCCTGGAGTGTTTCTAGGGTGGGCAATCAGCCCCAGCATTTT. Protein product: CAWSVSRVGNQPQHF.

The rearrangement uses TRBV7-3 and TRBJ2-7; D remains unclear. The V end lost 2 bases, the J end lost 4 bases, and 9 bases lay between the germline ends. From germline, CDR1 is SGHTA and CDR2 FQGTGA. The CDR3 is 13 amino acids. The CDR3 DNA reads as TGTGCCAGCAGCTTATTCCCGGGTTACGAGCAGTACTTC. Protein: CASSLFPGYEQYF.

This chain joins TRBV5-1 and TRBJ2-6; D is unresolved. The V gene lost 6 bases and the J gene lost 0 bases, with 13 bases spanning the gap. In germline, CDR1 is SGHRS, CDR2 YFSETQ. The CDR3 has 16 residues. The CDR3 nucleotides read TGCGCCAGCAACCCCTGGGATGGCTCTGGGGCCAACGTCCTGACTTTC. It codes for CASNPWDGSGANVLTF.

The V gene is TRBV7-9, the J gene TRBJ1-5; 7 bases align to TRBD1. This CDR3 has 14 residues. Germline V gene sequence: CDR1 SEHNR, CDR2 FQNEAQ (reference sequence). V lost 5 bases and J lost 3; bases outside the gene matches: 4. The CDR3 sequence is CASSLTGVNQPQHF. In DNA form, the CDR3 reads TGTGCCAGCAGCCTTACAGGGGTCAATCAGCCCCAGCATTTT.

The chain recombines TRBV12-5 with TRBJ1-3; D may be TRBD1 (5 bases). Trimming left V 0 bases short and J 0 bases short, with 9 bases between. The length of the CDR3 is 16 residues. Germline CDR1 reads LGHNT; CDR2 reads FRNRAP. The CDR3 loop reads CASGLVSGHSGNTIYF. The CDR3 DNA sequence: TGTGCTAGTGGTTTGGTATCAGGACACTCTGGAAACACCATATATTTT.

This clone appeared once. This chain connects TRBV5-1 to TRBJ2-5; tentative D call: TRBD1 (5 bases). Trimming stripped 0 bases from V and 5 bases from J, with 8 bases between. CDR3 length: 13 residues. Germline V lookup: CDR1 SGHRS, CDR2 YFSETQ. The CDR3 DNA follows: TGCGCCAGCAGCTTGGCAGGGTGGGAGACCCAGTACTTC. Translating gives CASSLAGWETQYF.

V gene TRBV29-1 combines with J gene TRBJ2-3; D may be TRBD1 or TRBD2 (5 bases each). V was pared by 3 bases and J by 5 bases, with 12 bases between. The germline V gene encodes CDR1 SQVTM and CDR2 ANQGSEA. This CDR3 region has 13 residues. CDR3 DNA: TGCAGCGTTGAGAGGGGTAGGGGAGATACGCAGTATTTT. It encodes CSVERGRGDTQYF.

The V and J genes are TRBV7-2 and TRBJ2-3; D is undetermined. Germline CDR1 and CDR2: SGHTA and FQGNSA. Trimming stripped 1 base from V and 2 bases from J, with 7 bases between. The CDR3 contains 14 residues. The CDR3 DNA reads as TGTGCCAGCAGCTTAGAGTGGTTCACAGATACGCAGTATTTT. Translating gives CASSLEWFTDTQYF.

V is TRBV18 and J is TRBJ1-2, with TRBD1 identical over 10 bases. The CDR3 is 14 amino acids. Unmatched junction bases numbered 3, after V lost 2 bases and J lost 6 bases. Germline-derived CDR1 and CDR2 are KGHSH and LQKENI. The CDR3 DNA reads as TGTGCCAGCTCACCAGCCGGGACAGGGGATGGCTACACCTTC. Translation: CASSPAGTGDGYTF.